This T cell receptor (beta chain) is drawn from a study of T cell responses to AZD1222 COVID-19 vaccine (dated by TCRdb to the early 2020s). With regard to the full study: AZD1222 recipients with second doses at about 4 weeks or about 12 weeks were pooled, because spike-specific TCR depth and breadth did not differ between schedules. A total of 230 to 250 trial participants underwent TCR sequencing, of whom 200 to 220 had received two doses of AZD1222 and 26 had received two doses of the MenACWY control vaccine. Trial participants were enrolled by age into subgroups of 18-55, 56-69 and 70-plus years, and 148, 28 and 57 TCR-sequenced participants, respectively, were included in these subgroups.

A word on this clone: Its antigen is currently not known. There are no base qualities to consult, and no much larger clone falls within one base.

What the authors observed across the whole study: Epitopes outside the regions mutated in the B.1.351 and B.1.1.7 variants were reportedly recognized by nearly half of the unique spike-specific TCRs. Participants were mostly white British and included more females than males, and it was suggested by the authors that clonal diversity may have been underestimated. Because no samples from the day 14 peak response were available, repertoires could be characterized only after the peak T cell response. Vaccine-associated CD4 TCRs spanned the whole spike protein, with dominant responses in regions 160-218 and 743-854. Conclusions about previously exposed vaccinees were limited because only six AZD1222 recipients were SARS-CoV-2 seropositive at baseline. The 56-69-year group was small, and its depth increase did not reach significance, likely because of low power. Spike-specific TCR breadth and depth rose significantly after two AZD1222 doses compared with day 0 and with MenACWY recipients.

The CDR3 regions of human TCRbeta chains were analyzed by immunosequencing. Processing in the source paper ran as follows. TCRs in the repertoires were matched against a reference library of SARS-CoV-2-specific TCRs that had been generated with the MIRA antigen-specificity platform. Breadth meant the fraction of unique TCRs that were SARS-CoV-2-associated, whereas depth meant the fraction of total T cells that were SARS-CoV-2-associated. Using the MIRA data, each spike-specific TCR was assigned both to the spike region to which the TCR was reactive and to a CD4 or CD8 class. Log10-transformed breadth and depth values were compared by one-way ANOVA with Sidak's multiple comparisons tests. This is the immuneACCESS table as TCRdb keeps it, with only in-frame sequences that have V and J called. A part of the clones is gone; compared with another copy, unresolved V genes explain less than half, and the rest is unexplained. Clone size and the V and J calls come from that table; the DNA yielded D and trimming. For this sample there are about 100,000 clones; approximately 91% appear just once. The top ten clones comprise around 1.7% of the sample.

From the cysteine through the phenylalanine, the CDR3 covers 11 amino acids. Here the CDR3 DNA is all that survives: 33 bases in frame from base 1. Per the germline V gene (reference sequence), DFQATT is the CDR1 and SNEGSKA is the CDR2. V loses 6 bases, J loses 6 bases, and the germline ends lie 12 bases apart. The time point label on this specimen signifies: baseline before first vaccination. Vaccinee samples were obtained from the UK trials COV001 and COV002, which included a single-blind randomized controlled phase 2/3 trial of AZD1222 (ChAdOx1 nCoV-19) in healthy adults. Trial participant PBMC samples were collected at day 0 and day 28 after the second dose for TCRbeta chain sequencing.

The V and J genes are TRBV20-1 and TRBJ2-7; no D gene call is confident. The TCR comes from an adult in good health. This specimen was peripheral blood, taken on day 0 of AZD1222 vaccination. The CDR3 reads as follows: CSAPKLGEQYF. The bases are TGCAGTGCCCCGAAGCTCGGCGAGCAGTACTTC.